A selection of T cell receptor beta chains follows, all from one sample in a study of tumor and adjacent non-tumor tissue in lung cancer. MiXCR, run by TCRdb on the multiplex PCR reads, gives a single entry per CDR3 protein. The sample carries 85,000 to 130,000 distinct CDR3 sequences, roughly 60% recorded once. Sequencing was carried out using distant non-tumor lung tissue. Source of these receptors: a man between 25 and 39 years old with non-small cell lung cancer. Each CDR3 is given with its conserved first and last residue. D genes are given only for firm matches. Clone size is not always given. Where it is, it says once, few, many or a class for expanded clones.

J | D | V | size | DNA | CDR3
TRBJ1-5 | NA | TRBV20-1 | NA | TGCAGTGCCGTCTCGAGACACTCCAGCAATCTGCCCCAGCATTTT | CSAVSRHSSNLPQHF
TRBJ2-7 | NA | TRBV11-2 | few | TGTACCAACAGCTTTTACTACGAGCAGTACTTC | CTNSFYYEQYF
TRBJ2-5 | NA | TRBV11-2 | NA | TGTGCCAGCAGTAGGGACGAAGAGACCCAGTATTTC | CASSRDEETQYF
TRBJ1-1 | NA | TRBV6-2/TRBV6-3 | few | TGTGCCGGTACCGCCGCGGAACCGAACACTGAAGCTTTCTTT | CAGTAAEPNTEAFF
TRBJ2-5 | NA | TRBV5-5 | NA | TGTGCCAGCAGCCTGGCAGGATCGGAGACTCAGTACTTC | CASSLAGSETQYF
TRBJ2-1 | NA | TRBV6-1 | many | TGTGCCAGCAGTGGTCGACCCGAGGGATATGAGCAGTTCTTC | CASSGRPEGYEQFF
TRBJ2-1 | NA | TRBV20-1 | once | TGCAGTGCTTGGGTAATCGGAGTTGTCCACAATGAGCAGTTCTTC | CSAWVIGVVHNEQFF
TRBJ2-7 | NA | TRBV6-5 | NA | TGTACCAGCAACCCTTCAGGGGAATCGTACGAGCAGTACTTC | CTSNPSGESYEQYF
TRBJ1-4 | TRBD1 | TRBV11-2 | NA | TGTGCCAGCAGAGAGGGGGCATACAATGAAAAACTGTTTTTT | CASREGAYNEKLFF
TRBJ1-6 | NA | TRBV11-3 | NA | TGTGCCAGCAGCTTGGAACAGTGGCGGAATTCACCCCTCCACTTT | CASSLEQWRNSPLHF
TRBJ2-6 | NA | TRBV20-1 | NA | TGCCGTGCTAGAGCTGGGGCGGTCGGGGCCAACGTCCTGACTTTC | CRARAGAVGANVLTF
TRBJ2-2 | NA | TRBV6-5 | NA | TGTGCCAGCAGTTACTCGGGGCACGTGAACACCGGGGAGCTGTTTTTT | CASSYSGHVNTGELFF
TRBJ2-5 | NA | TRBV4-1 | NA | TGCGCCAGCAGTCAAAGGGGGGGGAGAGGAGAGACCCAGTACTTC | CASSQRGGRGETQYF
TRBJ2-7 | NA | TRBV12-3/TRBV12-4 | NA | TGTGCCAGCAGTCCCCAACCACAGGGCCACGTGCAGTACTTC | CASSPQPQGHVQYF
TRBJ2-3 | NA | TRBV7-9 | NA | TGTGCCCTACAAACCAGTGAGGGCGAAACAGATACGCAGTATTTT | CALQTSEGETDTQYF
TRBJ1-2 | TRBD1 | TRBV29-1 | NA | TGCAGCATTGACGGTCCGGGACAGGGAGTCCATGGCTACACCTTC | CSIDGPGQGVHGYTF
TRBJ2-1 | NA | TRBV11-3 | NA | TGTACCAGCAGCTCAGGTGGTAGCAGCACCTACAATGAGCAGTTCTTC | CTSSSGGSSTYNEQFF
TRBJ2-1 | TRBD2 | TRBV20-1 | NA | TGCAGAGCTAGTTCCCCGACTAGCGTCTTTGAGCAGTTCTTC | CRASSPTSVFEQFF
TRBJ2-2 | NA | TRBV12-3/TRBV12-4 | NA | TGTGCCAGCAGTTTACAGGTCATCGGGGAGCTGTTTTTT | CASSLQVIGELFF
TRBJ1-3 | NA | TRBV11-2 | few | TGTGCCAGCAGCCTGGATCTGGGAAACATCATATATTTT | CASSLDLGNIIYF
TRBJ2-2 | TRBD2 | TRBV6-4 | few | TGTGCCAGCAGTAGCGGGAGTACCGGGGAGCTGTTTTTT | CASSSGSTGELFF
TRBJ1-5 | TRBD1 | TRBV11-2 | once | TGTGCCAGCAGCCCGGGACAGCAAGCGGGTCAGCCTCAGCATTTT | CASSPGQQAGQPQHF
TRBJ2-1 | TRBD2 | TRBV30 | NA | TGTGTCTGGAGTGCCGCGCTGCTAGCGGGGGGAAATGAGCAGTTCTTC | CVWSAALLAGGNEQFF
TRBJ2-1 | TRBD2 | TRBV4-1 | many | TGCGCCAGCAGCCAACCTCCCCCTCTAGCGGGGACTAATGAGCAGTTCTTC | CASSQPPPLAGTNEQFF
TRBJ1-2 | NA | TRBV4-1 | NA | TGCGCCAGCAGCCTAGGTGAGCAGGCAACCTATGGCTACATCTTC | CASSLGEQATYGYIF
TRBJ1-1 | NA | TRBV30 | NA | TGTGTCTGGGGCCCCGACATTTTCACTGAAGCTTTCTTT | CVWGPDIFTEAFF
TRBJ1-2 | NA | TRBV12-3/TRBV12-4 | NA | TGTACCATCAGTTCATTCGGACAGCTAACTACTGGCTACACCTTC | CTISSFGQLTTGYTF
TRBJ1-5 | TRBD1 | TRBV6-2/TRBV6-3 | many | TGTGCCAGCACCCTCGGACAGGCCAGCAATCAGCCCCAGCATTTT | CASTLGQASNQPQHF
TRBJ2-1 | TRBD2 | TRBV6-2/TRBV6-3 | NA | TGTGCCAGCAGTTACTCGATAGCGGGGGGCAGTGAGCAGTTCTTC | CASSYSIAGGSEQFF
TRBJ1-2 | NA | TRBV7-9 | NA | TGTGCCAGCAGCTTAGCGGAGGGTACCTATGACTACACCTTC | CASSLAEGTYDYTF
TRBJ2-6 | NA | TRBV5-1 | NA | TGCGCCATCAGCTTGGTTCAGGGCTCTGTGGCCAACGTCCTGAGTTTC | CAISLVQGSVANVLSF
TRBJ1-1 | NA | TRBV5-5 | many | TGTGCCAGCAGCTTTCTCTCGTCAGCCATGAACACTGAAGCTTTCTTT | CASSFLSSAMNTEAFF
TRBJ2-2 | NA | TRBV5-4 | many | TGTGCCAGCAGCTTGATCGGCGCCGGGGAGCTGTTTTTT | CASSLIGAGELFF
TRBJ2-7 | TRBD1 | TRBV29-1 | many | TGCAGCGTTATGGACAGGTCTTCCTACGAGCAGTACTTC | CSVMDRSSYEQYF
TRBJ2-1 | NA | TRBV4-3 | many | TGCGCCAGCAGCCAAGAATATCCGGAGAGCTCCTACAATGAGCAGTTCTTC | CASSQEYPESSYNEQFF
TRBJ2-3 | NA | TRBV4-1 | NA | TGCGCCAGCAGCCAAGAAAGCCGGGCCATAGATACGCAGTGTTTT | CASSQESRAIDTQCF
TRBJ2-5 | NA | TRBV20-1 | many | TGCAGTGCTACCGCCTCCTTAGCGGTCCGAGAGACCCAGTACTTC | CSATASLAVRETQYF
TRBJ2-1 | TRBD2 | TRBV14 | few | TGTGCCAGCAGCCAAGTGAGTAGCGGGAGTGAGCAGTTCTTC | CASSQVSSGSEQFF
TRBJ2-7 | NA | TRBV11-3 | NA | TGTGCCAGCAGCTTAGAGGCAGGAAACGAGCAGTACTTC | CASSLEAGNEQYF
TRBJ2-2 | NA | TRBV5-6 | few | TGTGCCAGCGGCTCCGCAATATTACAGGGCCTGAGGGCCGGGGAGCTGTTTTTT | CASGSAILQGLRAGELFF
TRBJ2-7 | NA | TRBV6-1 | large | TGTGCCAGCACTCCGTATGGACAGATCGCGGACGAGCAGTACTTC | CASTPYGQIADEQYF
TRBJ2-1 | TRBD2 | TRBV11-2 | NA | TGTGCCAGCAGCCTATCAAGGGAGGGTAAGCAGTTCTTC | CASSLSREGKQFF
TRBJ2-6 | NA | TRBV19 | few | TGTGCCAGTACTGGGGCCAACGTCCTGACTTTC | CASTGANVLTF
TRBJ1-2 | TRBD1 | TRBV20-1 | NA | TGCAGTGGTAGAACAGGGGACTATGGCTACACCTTT | CSGRTGDYGYTF
TRBJ2-7 | NA | TRBV11-3 | many | TGTGCCAGCAGCATGGACAGTCCCTACGAGCAGTACTTC | CASSMDSPYEQYF
TRBJ2-7 | NA | TRBV15 | NA | TGTGCCACCAGCAGAGATAGGTGGAGCGAGCAGTACTTC | CATSRDRWSEQYF
TRBJ1-2 | NA | TRBV4-1 | NA | TGCGCCAGCAACCAGGTGGCAGGGTGGGATGGCTACACCTTC | CASNQVAGWDGYTF
TRBJ1-5 | TRBD1 | TRBV6-2/TRBV6-3 | many | TGTGCCAGCAGTGGTCAGGGGGCGAGTCAGCCCCAGCATTTT | CASSGQGASQPQHF
TRBJ2-3 | TRBD2 | TRBV11-3 | NA | TGTACCAGCAGCCGGGCTTACAGCGGGGACGGCACAGATACGCAGTATTTT | CTSSRAYSGDGTDTQYF
TRBJ1-5 | TRBD1 | TRBV10-2 | NA | TGCGCCAGCAGTTCAAGGATAGGGGGCGGAAGTAAGTCCCAGCGTTTT | CASSSRIGGGSKSQRF
TRBJ2-3 | NA | TRBV5-1 | once | TGCGCCAACAGCCTCCGGGATAGGGGCGATACGCAGTATTTT | CANSLRDRGDTQYF
TRBJ2-4 | NA | TRBV11-2 | medium-sized | TGTGCCAGCAGCTTAGGGCTAGAAAACATTCAGTACTTC | CASSLGLENIQYF